The rows below give T cell receptor beta chains drawn from one sample of a study of OX40 agonist ivuxolimab in advanced cancers. Measured with immunoSEQ multiplex PCR; TCRdb has only the in-frame clones, and not every one. The data hold over 45,000 clones, with approximately 80% observed a single time. This material consisted of CD4+ or CD8+ T cells sorted from blood, taken in a trial of the OX40 agonist ivuxolimab. The origin of the receptors is an adult with an advanced solid tumor such as melanoma, head and neck, liver or kidney cancer. Each CDR3 is given with its conserved first and last residue. The D gene is left open where the match is weak. The listing skips clone size in some rows; elsewhere it reads once, few, many or a size class.

v_call: TRBV7-9; d_call: NA; j_call: TRBJ2-2; clone_size: NA; cdr3_aa: CASPYHSGSTGELFF; cdr3_nt: TGTGCCAGCCCCTACCACTCAGGTTCCACCGGGGAGCTGTTTTTT
v_call: TRBV12-5; d_call: NA; j_call: TRBJ2-6; clone_size: NA; cdr3_aa: CASGSKGSSGANVLTF; cdr3_nt: TGTGCTAGTGGTTCGAAAGGTTCCTCTGGGGCCAACGTCCTGACTTTC
v_call: TRBV18; d_call: TRBD1; j_call: TRBJ1-1; clone_size: once; cdr3_aa: CASSTLLQGENTEAFF; cdr3_nt: TGTGCCAGCTCAACCCTTCTACAGGGGGAGAACACTGAAGCTTTCTTT
v_call: TRBV7-2; d_call: TRBD1; j_call: TRBJ2-7; clone_size: once; cdr3_aa: CASSRDRAYEQYF; cdr3_nt: TGTGCCAGCAGCCGGGACAGAGCCTACGAGCAGTACTTC
v_call: TRBV7-3; d_call: NA; j_call: TRBJ1-1; clone_size: NA; cdr3_aa: CASSLTGPRPTEAFF; cdr3_nt: TGTGCCAGCAGCCTCACCGGACCGCGTCCCACTGAAGCTTTCTTT
v_call: TRBV11-3; d_call: NA; j_call: TRBJ1-3; clone_size: NA; cdr3_aa: CASSLGRGVRGNTIYF; cdr3_nt: TGTGCCAGCAGCTTGGGGAGGGGAGTTCGAGGAAACACCATATATTTT
v_call: TRBV23-1; d_call: NA; j_call: TRBJ2-4; clone_size: NA; cdr3_aa: CASSKKGFSVKNIQYF; cdr3_nt: TGCGCCAGCAGTAAAAAGGGTTTTTCTGTCAAAAACATTCAGTACTTC
v_call: TRBV7-8; d_call: TRBD1; j_call: TRBJ2-7; clone_size: NA; cdr3_aa: CASSLGTGSYEQYF; cdr3_nt: TGTGCCAGCAGCTTAGGGACAGGGTCCTACGAGCAGTACTTC
v_call: TRBV4-1; d_call: NA; j_call: TRBJ1-3; clone_size: NA; cdr3_aa: CASSQSMSAGGGSGNTIYF; cdr3_nt: TGCGCCAGCAGCCAGTCGATGTCCGCCGGGGGTGGCTCTGGAAACACCATATATTTT
v_call: TRBV4-2; d_call: NA; j_call: TRBJ1-4; clone_size: once; cdr3_aa: CASSQDSGYGEKLFF; cdr3_nt: TGTGCCAGCAGCCAAGATTCCGGGTATGGCGAAAAACTGTTTTTT
v_call: TRBV5-8; d_call: NA; j_call: TRBJ2-2; clone_size: NA; cdr3_aa: CASSFSSTAGTGELFF; cdr3_nt: TGTGCCAGCAGTTTTTCATCCACGGCTGGCACCGGGGAGCTGTTTTTT
v_call: TRBV15; d_call: NA; j_call: TRBJ2-7; clone_size: NA; cdr3_aa: CATSEGRQASYEQYF; cdr3_nt: TGTGCCACCAGCGAGGGAAGACAGGCCTCCTACGAGCAGTACTTC
v_call: TRBV7-6; d_call: NA; j_call: TRBJ2-2; clone_size: NA; cdr3_aa: CASSLTRRGPFQLFF; cdr3_nt: TGTGCCAGCAGCTTAACTCGCAGGGGCCCCTTTCAGCTGTTTTTT
v_call: TRBV25-1; d_call: TRBD2; j_call: TRBJ2-1; clone_size: NA; cdr3_aa: CASSTGLAYNEQFF; cdr3_nt: TGTGCCAGCAGTACTGGACTAGCCTACAATGAGCAGTTCTTC
v_call: TRBV6-6; d_call: NA; j_call: TRBJ2-7; clone_size: NA; cdr3_aa: CASSYSKIRQGYEQYF; cdr3_nt: TGTGCCAGCAGTTACTCGAAAATCCGGCAGGGTTACGAGCAGTACTTC
v_call: TRBV29-1; d_call: TRBD2; j_call: TRBJ2-5; clone_size: NA; cdr3_aa: CSVESGRAQETQYF; cdr3_nt: TGCAGCGTTGAGAGCGGGAGAGCCCAAGAGACCCAGTACTTC
v_call: TRBV7-8; d_call: TRBD2; j_call: TRBJ2-7; clone_size: NA; cdr3_aa: CASSIRLAGSYEQYF; cdr3_nt: TGTGCCAGCAGCATTAGACTAGCGGGGTCATACGAGCAGTACTTC
v_call: TRBV4-1; d_call: NA; j_call: TRBJ2-7; clone_size: NA; cdr3_aa: CASSQGTRFEQYF; cdr3_nt: TGCGCCAGCAGCCAAGGTACCCGGTTCGAGCAGTACTTC
v_call: TRBV25-1; d_call: TRBD2; j_call: TRBJ2-3; clone_size: NA; cdr3_aa: CASSGFSGMLADTQYF; cdr3_nt: TGTGCCAGCAGTGGGTTTAGCGGGATGTTAGCAGATACGCAGTATTTT
v_call: TRBV7-3; d_call: NA; j_call: TRBJ2-5; clone_size: NA; cdr3_aa: CASSLNPQGGETQYF; cdr3_nt: TGTGCCAGCAGCTTAAATCCACAGGGAGGAGAGACCCAGTACTTC
v_call: TRBV6-5; d_call: NA; j_call: TRBJ2-1; clone_size: NA; cdr3_aa: CATVGSWNEQFF; cdr3_nt: TGTGCCACCGTAGGCTCGTGGAATGAGCAGTTCTTC
v_call: TRBV13; d_call: NA; j_call: TRBJ1-1; clone_size: NA; cdr3_aa: CASSLPLGGRKLLTEAFF; cdr3_nt: TGTGCCAGCAGCCTCCCGTTAGGGGGGCGAAAGCTATTGACTGAAGCTTTCTTT
v_call: TRBV25-1; d_call: NA; j_call: TRBJ2-3; clone_size: NA; cdr3_aa: CASSVTARRATDTQYF; cdr3_nt: TGTGCCAGCAGTGTCACGGCGAGAAGGGCGACAGATACGCAGTATTTT
v_call: TRBV15; d_call: NA; j_call: TRBJ1-5; clone_size: NA; cdr3_aa: CATSRDWGKGQPQHF; cdr3_nt: TGTGCCACCAGCAGAGATTGGGGCAAAGGTCAGCCCCAGCATTTT
v_call: TRBV10-1; d_call: NA; j_call: TRBJ2-7; clone_size: NA; cdr3_aa: CAKTYRFYEQYF; cdr3_nt: TGCGCCAAGACATACCGATTCTACGAGCAGTACTTC
v_call: TRBV4-1; d_call: TRBD1; j_call: TRBJ2-7; clone_size: NA; cdr3_aa: CASSHDRGPDEQYF; cdr3_nt: TGCGCCAGCAGCCATGACAGGGGGCCCGACGAGCAGTACTTC
v_call: TRBV29-1; d_call: TRBD1; j_call: TRBJ1-5; clone_size: NA; cdr3_aa: CSVGTGGGQPQHF; cdr3_nt: TGCAGCGTCGGGACAGGGGGCGGTCAGCCCCAGCATTTT
v_call: TRBV10-3; d_call: NA; j_call: TRBJ2-5; clone_size: NA; cdr3_aa: CAISANHRETQYF; cdr3_nt: TGTGCCATCAGTGCTAACCATCGAGAGACCCAGTACTTC
v_call: TRBV11-1; d_call: NA; j_call: TRBJ2-7; clone_size: NA; cdr3_aa: CASSLNRMSYEQYF; cdr3_nt: TGTGCCAGCAGCTTAAACCGGATGTCCTACGAGCAGTACTTC
v_call: TRBV11-3; d_call: TRBD2; j_call: TRBJ2-5; clone_size: NA; cdr3_aa: CASSLRLAGGETQYF; cdr3_nt: TGTGCCAGCAGCTTAAGACTAGCGGGAGGGGAGACCCAGTACTTC
v_call: TRBV6-1; d_call: NA; j_call: TRBJ1-5; clone_size: NA; cdr3_aa: CASSEVVGQYSNQPQHF; cdr3_nt: TGTGCCAGCAGTGAAGTTGTAGGACAATATAGCAATCAGCCCCAGCATTTT